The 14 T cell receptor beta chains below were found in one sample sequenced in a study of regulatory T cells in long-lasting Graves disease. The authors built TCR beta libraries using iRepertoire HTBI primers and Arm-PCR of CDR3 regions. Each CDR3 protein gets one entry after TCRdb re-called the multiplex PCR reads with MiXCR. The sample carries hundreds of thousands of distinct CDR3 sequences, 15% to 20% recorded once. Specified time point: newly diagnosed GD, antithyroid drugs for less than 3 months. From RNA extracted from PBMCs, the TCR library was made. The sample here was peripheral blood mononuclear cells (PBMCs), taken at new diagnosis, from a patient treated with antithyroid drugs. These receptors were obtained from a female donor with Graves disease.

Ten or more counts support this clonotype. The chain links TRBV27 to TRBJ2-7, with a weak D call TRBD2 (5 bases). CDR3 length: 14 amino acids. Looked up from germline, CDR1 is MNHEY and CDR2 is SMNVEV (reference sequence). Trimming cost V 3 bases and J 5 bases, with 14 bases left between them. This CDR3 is CASSLAGIGNEQYF. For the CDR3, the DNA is TGTGCCAGCAGTTTGGCCGGGATTGGGAACGAGCAGTACTTC.

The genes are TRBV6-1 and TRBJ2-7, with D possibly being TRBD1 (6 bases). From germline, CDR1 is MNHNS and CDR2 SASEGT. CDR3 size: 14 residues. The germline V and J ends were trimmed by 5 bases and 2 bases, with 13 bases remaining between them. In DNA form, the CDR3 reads TGTGCCAGCAGTCGGGACACTTTTACCTACGAGCAGTACTTC. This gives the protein CASSRDTFTYEQYF.

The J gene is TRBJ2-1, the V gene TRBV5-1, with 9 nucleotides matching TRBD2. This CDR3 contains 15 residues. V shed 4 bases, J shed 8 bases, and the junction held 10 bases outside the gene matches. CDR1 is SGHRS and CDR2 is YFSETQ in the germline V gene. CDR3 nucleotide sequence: TGCGCCAGCAGCCTACTTAGCGGGAGTGTCTATGAGCAGTTCTTC. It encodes CASSLLSGSVYEQFF.

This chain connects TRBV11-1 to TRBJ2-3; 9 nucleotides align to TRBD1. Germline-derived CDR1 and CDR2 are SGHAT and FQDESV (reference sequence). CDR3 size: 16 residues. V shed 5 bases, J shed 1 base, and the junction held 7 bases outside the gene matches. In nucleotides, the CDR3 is TGTGCCAGCAGCCCGCGCGGGGACAGGGGCACAGATACGCAGTATTTT. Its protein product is CASSPRGDRGTDTQYF.

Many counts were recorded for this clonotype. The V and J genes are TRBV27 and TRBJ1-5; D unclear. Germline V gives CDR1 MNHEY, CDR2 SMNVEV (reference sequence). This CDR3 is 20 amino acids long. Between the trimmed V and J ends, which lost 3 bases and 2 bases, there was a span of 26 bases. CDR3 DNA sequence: TGTGCCAGCAGTTTCTTGGACTGGCTACCCCTTCGAAATGGCAATCAGCCCCAGCATTTT. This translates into CASSFLDWLPLRNGNQPQHF.

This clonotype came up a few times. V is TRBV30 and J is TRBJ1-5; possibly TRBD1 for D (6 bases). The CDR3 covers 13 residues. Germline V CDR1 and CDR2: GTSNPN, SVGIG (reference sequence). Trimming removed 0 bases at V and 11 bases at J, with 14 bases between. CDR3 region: CAWSVSSPGAQHF. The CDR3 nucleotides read TGTGCCTGGAGTGTTTCGTCCCCAGGGGCCCAGCATTTT.

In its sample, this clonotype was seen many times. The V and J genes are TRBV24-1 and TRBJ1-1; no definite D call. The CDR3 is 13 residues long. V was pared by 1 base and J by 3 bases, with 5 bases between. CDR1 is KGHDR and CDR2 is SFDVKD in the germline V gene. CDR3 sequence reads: CATSDFGDTEAFF. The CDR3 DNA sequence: TGTGCCACCAGTGATTTCGGCGACACTGAAGCTTTCTTT.

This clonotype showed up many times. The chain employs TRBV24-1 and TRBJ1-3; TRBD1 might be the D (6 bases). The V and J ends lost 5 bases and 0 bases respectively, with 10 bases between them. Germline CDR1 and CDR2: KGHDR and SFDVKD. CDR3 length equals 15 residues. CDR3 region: CATSGQGPSGNTIYF. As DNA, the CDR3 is TGTGCCACCAGTGGCCAGGGGCCCTCTGGAAACACCATATATTTT.

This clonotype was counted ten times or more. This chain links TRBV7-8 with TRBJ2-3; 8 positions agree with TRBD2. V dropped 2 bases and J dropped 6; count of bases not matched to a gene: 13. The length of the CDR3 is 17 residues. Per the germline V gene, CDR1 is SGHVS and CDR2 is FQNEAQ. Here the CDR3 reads CASSLSGLGAPHDTQYF. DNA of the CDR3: TGTGCCAGCAGCTTATCGGGACTAGGGGCCCCCCACGATACGCAGTATTTT.

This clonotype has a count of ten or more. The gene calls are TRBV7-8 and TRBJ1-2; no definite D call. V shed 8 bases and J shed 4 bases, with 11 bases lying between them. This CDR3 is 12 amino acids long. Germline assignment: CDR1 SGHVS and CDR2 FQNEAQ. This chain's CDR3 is CASSDEAYGYTF. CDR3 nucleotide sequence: TGTGCCAGCTCAGACGAGGCCTATGGCTACACCTTC.

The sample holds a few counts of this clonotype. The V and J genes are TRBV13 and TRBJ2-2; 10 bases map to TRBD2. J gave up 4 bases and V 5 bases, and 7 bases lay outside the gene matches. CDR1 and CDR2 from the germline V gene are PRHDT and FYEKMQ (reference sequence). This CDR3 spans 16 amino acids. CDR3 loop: CASSPTSGESTGELFF. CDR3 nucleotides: TGTGCCAGCAGCCCCACTAGCGGGGAGAGCACCGGGGAGCTGTTTTTT.

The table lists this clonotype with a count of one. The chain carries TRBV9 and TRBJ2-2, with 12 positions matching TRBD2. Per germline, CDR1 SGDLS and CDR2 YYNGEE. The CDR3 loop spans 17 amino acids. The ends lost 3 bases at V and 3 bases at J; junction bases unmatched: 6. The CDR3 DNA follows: TGTGCCAGCAGCGCACGGACTAGCGGGAAAGACACCGGGGAGCTGTTTTTT. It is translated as CASSARTSGKDTGELFF.

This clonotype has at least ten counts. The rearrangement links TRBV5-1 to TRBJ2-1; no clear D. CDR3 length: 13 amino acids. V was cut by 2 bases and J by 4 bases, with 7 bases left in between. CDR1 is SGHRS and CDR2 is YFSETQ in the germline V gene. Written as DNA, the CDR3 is TGCGCCAGCAGCTTCTCCACTTACAATGAGCAGTTCTTC. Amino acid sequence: CASSFSTYNEQFF.

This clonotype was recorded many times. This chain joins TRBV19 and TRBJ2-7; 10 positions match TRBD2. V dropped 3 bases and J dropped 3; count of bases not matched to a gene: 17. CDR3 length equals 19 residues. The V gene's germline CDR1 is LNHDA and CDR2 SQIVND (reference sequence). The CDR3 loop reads CASSIRWTSGHRGLYEQYF. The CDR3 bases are TGTGCCAGTAGTATCCGATGGACTAGCGGTCATCGAGGGCTCTACGAGCAGTACTTC.